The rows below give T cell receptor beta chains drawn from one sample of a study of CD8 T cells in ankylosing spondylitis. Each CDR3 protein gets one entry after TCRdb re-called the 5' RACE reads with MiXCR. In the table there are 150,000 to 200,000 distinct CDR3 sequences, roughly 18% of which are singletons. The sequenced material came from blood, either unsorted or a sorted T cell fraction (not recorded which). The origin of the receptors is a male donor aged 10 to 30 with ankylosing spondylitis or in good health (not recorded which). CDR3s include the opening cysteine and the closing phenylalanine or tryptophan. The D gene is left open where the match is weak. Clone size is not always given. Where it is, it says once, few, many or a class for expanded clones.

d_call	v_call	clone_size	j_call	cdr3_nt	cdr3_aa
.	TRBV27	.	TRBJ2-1	TGTGCCAGCAGCCCTGACCAGGGGGGTTACAATGAGCAGTTCTTC	CASSPDQGGYNEQFF
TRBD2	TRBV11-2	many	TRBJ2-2	TGTGCCAGCACCTCGGCGGGGCTAGCGGGAGGTCGGACCGGGGAGCTGTTTTTT	CASTSAGLAGGRTGELFF
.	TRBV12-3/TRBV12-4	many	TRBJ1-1	TGTGCCAGCAGTCCTTATGGGGTCGGGGAGAACACTGAAGCTTTCTTT	CASSPYGVGENTEAFF
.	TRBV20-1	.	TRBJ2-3	TGCAGTGCTACCGCTGGAGCGGCGATCACAGATACGCAGTATTTT	CSATAGAAITDTQYF
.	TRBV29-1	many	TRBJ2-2	TGCAGCGCCGGGGACACCGGGGAGCTGTTTTTT	CSAGDTGELFF
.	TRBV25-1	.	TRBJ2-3	TGTGCCAGCACCCCCTGGAAGGGAACAGATACGCAGTATTTT	CASTPWKGTDTQYF
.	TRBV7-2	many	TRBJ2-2	TGTGCCAGCAGCTACCAACCAGGGTATCCGAACACCGGGGAGCTGTTTTTT	CASSYQPGYPNTGELFF
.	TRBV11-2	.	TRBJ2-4	TGTGCCAGCAGCTTAGACCGGGGCGCAGGCATTCAGTACTTC	CASSLDRGAGIQYF
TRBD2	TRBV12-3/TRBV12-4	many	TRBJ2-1	TGTGCCAGCAGTTTCCGGACTAGCGGGAGCTCCTACAATGAGCAGTTCTTC	CASSFRTSGSSYNEQFF
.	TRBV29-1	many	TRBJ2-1	TGCAGCGTTGGTAGATCGAGCTCCTACAATGAGCAGTTCTTC	CSVGRSSSYNEQFF
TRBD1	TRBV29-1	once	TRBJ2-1	TGCAGCGTGGCGGCGGGACAGGGGGAGAGTGAGCAGTTCTTC	CSVAAGQGESEQFF
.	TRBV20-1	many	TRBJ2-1	TGCAGTGCTAGACTGGGCCGAAAAATCGATGAGCAGTTCTTC	CSARLGRKIDEQFF
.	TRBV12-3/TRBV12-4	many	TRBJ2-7	TGTGCCAGCAGTTACCTGCGGAACTACGAGCAGTACTTC	CASSYLRNYEQYF
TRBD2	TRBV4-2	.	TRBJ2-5	TGTGCCAGCAGCCAAACGGGGGAGGGAGAGACCCAGTACTTC	CASSQTGEGETQYF
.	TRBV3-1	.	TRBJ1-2	TGTGCCAGCAGCCCCCCGATCGCCCCTAACTATGGCTACACCTTC	CASSPPIAPNYGYTF
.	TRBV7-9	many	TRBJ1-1	TGTGCCAGCAGCTTGGGCGGGGCTGAAGCTTTCTTT	CASSLGGAEAFF
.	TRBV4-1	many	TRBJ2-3	TGCGCCAGCAGCCAAGGGCGGGCTAGCACAGATACGCAGTATTTT	CASSQGRASTDTQYF
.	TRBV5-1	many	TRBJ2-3	TGCGCCAGCAGCACGGGGGCACCCACAGATACGCAGTATTTT	CASSTGAPTDTQYF
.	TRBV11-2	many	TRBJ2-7	TGTGCCAGCAGCTTAACAGGGAGTATTGGCGAGCAGTACTTC	CASSLTGSIGEQYF
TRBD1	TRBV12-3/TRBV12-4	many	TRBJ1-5	TGTGCCAGCAGTCGAGACAGGGGCCAGAGCAATCAGCCCCAGCATTTT	CASSRDRGQSNQPQHF
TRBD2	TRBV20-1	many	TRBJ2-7	TGCAGTGCTAGAGAGACTAGCGGGATAGGCGAGCAGTACTTC	CSARETSGIGEQYF
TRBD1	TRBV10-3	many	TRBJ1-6	TGTGCCCTTTCCGGGACAGGGGACTCACCCCTCCACTTT	CALSGTGDSPLHF
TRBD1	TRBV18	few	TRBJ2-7	TGTGCCAGCTCACCACCGGACAGGGGGCGCGGTTACGAGCAGTACTTC	CASSPPDRGRGYEQYF
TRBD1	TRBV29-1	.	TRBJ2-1	TGCAGCGCCGCCGGGACAGGGGATTTGTTCTTC	CSAAGTGDLFF
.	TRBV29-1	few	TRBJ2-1	TGCAGCGTTGGTACACCGAGCTCCTACAATGAGCAGTTCTTC	CSVGTPSSYNEQFF
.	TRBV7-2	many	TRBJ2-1	TGTGCCAGCAGCGCCGGGACAATTGATGAGCAGTTCTTC	CASSAGTIDEQFF
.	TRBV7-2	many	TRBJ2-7	TGTGCCAGCAGCCTTGGACAGCTACCCTACGAGCAGTACTTC	CASSLGQLPYEQYF
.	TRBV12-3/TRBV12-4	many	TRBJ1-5	TGTGCCAGCAACCTCCAGGGCACCCAACAGCCCCAGCATTTT	CASNLQGTQQPQHF
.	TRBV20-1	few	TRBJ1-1	TGCAGTGCTAGCTACAGGGACACTGAAGCTTTCTTT	CSASYRDTEAFF